The sequence of this T cell receptor beta chain was determined in a study of blood T cell repertoires in COVID-19. Looking at the study overall: Acute and convalescent COVID-19 samples came from the United States, Italy and Spain.

In the original workflow: By means of reference gene primer amplification, nucleated cell counts were estimated. The protocol was immunoSEQ multiplex PCR, while the TCRdb copy is restricted to in-frame clones and leaves out a portion. V, J and clone size derive from that table, while D and trimming were established from the DNA sequence. The sample holds some 170,000 clones, about 78% seen once. This CDR3 is 13 amino acids long. Germline V gene sequence: CDR1 SGHRS, CDR2 YFSETQ. Deletions cut 2 bases from V and 2 bases from J, with 8 bases between. V is TRBV5-1 and J is TRBJ2-7; no clear D gene. The origin of this receptor is a woman aged 45 to 65 with active or convalescent COVID-19. Sequenced sample: peripheral blood. The CDR3 nucleotides are TGCGCCAGCAGCTTCGGCACAGCCTACGAGCAGTACTTC. Its protein product is CASSFGTAYEQYF.